A selection of T cell receptor beta chains follows, all from one sample in a study of T cell changes during pregnancy in multiple sclerosis. The method was immunoSEQ multiplex PCR; TCRdb's version includes in-frame clones alone and lacks a portion of them. The repertoire consists of 60,000 to 75,000 clones, with about nine tenths occurring once and the leading ten covering roughly 1.5%. Specimen: peripheral blood, collected in the third trimester of pregnancy. These receptors were obtained from a female donor with multiple sclerosis, enrolled in a pregnancy study. The CDR3 runs from the conserved cysteine through the conserved F or W. A D gene is named only where the DNA matches it firmly. Where a row states a size, it is once, few, many or the class of an expanded clone; other rows omit it.

v_call	j_call	d_call	clone_size	cdr3_aa	cdr3_nt
TRBV5-1	TRBJ2-1	TRBD1	-	CASSLQGSSYNEQFF	TGCGCCAGCAGCTTACAGGGGAGCTCCTACAATGAGCAGTTCTTC
TRBV7-3	TRBJ2-1	TRBD1	-	CASSGTGAEHEQFF	TGTGCCAGCAGCGGGACAGGGGCTGAACATGAGCAGTTCTTC
TRBV18	TRBJ1-6	-	-	CASSPLSGDNSPLHF	TGTGCCAGCTCACCCTTGTCCGGGGATAATTCACCCCTCCACTTT
TRBV7-6	TRBJ1-1	TRBD1	-	CASSASTGVNTEAFF	TGTGCCAGCAGCGCCTCCACAGGGGTGAACACTGAAGCTTTCTTT
TRBV6-6	TRBJ2-1	TRBD1	-	CASSLDRVEQFF	TGTGCCAGCAGTTTGGACAGGGTTGAGCAGTTCTTC
TRBV4-1	TRBJ1-1	-	-	CASSQAPGHPQINTEAFF	TGCGCCAGCAGCCAAGCGCCGGGACACCCACAAATTAACACTGAAGCTTTCTTT
TRBV27	TRBJ1-4	-	once	CASSGTRVPKLFF	TGTGCCAGCAGTGGGACAAGGGTCCCCAAACTGTTTTTT
TRBV5-1	TRBJ1-2	-	-	CASSLGGEYYGYTF	TGCGCCAGCAGCTTGGGGGGGGAGTACTATGGCTACACCTTC
TRBV4-3	TRBJ2-1	TRBD2	-	CASSRGGQVIYGEQFF	TGCGCCAGCAGCCGGGGAGGGCAGGTGATATACGGTGAGCAGTTCTTC
TRBV7-3	TRBJ1-2	-	-	CASSLSPGYGYTF	TGTGCCAGCAGCTTAAGTCCAGGCTATGGCTACACCTTC
TRBV11-2	TRBJ2-5	TRBD1	-	CASSSRTGANLQETQYF	TGTGCCAGCAGCAGCCGTACAGGGGCGAATTTACAAGAGACCCAGTACTTC
TRBV6-5	TRBJ1-1	TRBD1	-	CASSQMDRGAPEAFF	TGTGCCAGCAGTCAAATGGACAGGGGGGCCCCTGAAGCTTTCTTT
TRBV6-4	TRBJ1-6	TRBD1	-	CASKGQELWSYNSPLHF	TGTGCCAGCAAGGGACAGGAGTTGTGGTCCTATAATTCACCCCTCCACTTT
TRBV7-8	TRBJ2-1	TRBD2	once	CASSNRGSGGSYNEQFF	TGTGCCAGCAGCAACCGAGGCAGCGGGGGGTCCTACAATGAGCAGTTCTTC
TRBV18	TRBJ2-1	TRBD1	-	CASSPLLGQGSINEQFF	TGTGCCAGCTCACCATTGCTCGGACAGGGGTCGATAAATGAGCAGTTCTTC
TRBV9	TRBJ1-6	-	once	CASSSGVGSLHF	TGTGCCAGCTCTAGCGGGGTAGGGTCCCTCCACTTT
TRBV5-1	TRBJ1-2	TRBD1	-	CASSLVSGGRYTSTHGYTF	TGCGCCAGCAGCTTGGTCTCAGGGGGGAGATACACTTCGACTCATGGCTACACCTTC
TRBV19	TRBJ2-7	TRBD2	-	CASSPGLASSYEQYF	TGTGCCAGTAGCCCGGGACTAGCGTCGTCCTACGAGCAGTACTTC
TRBV7-9	TRBJ2-3	-	-	CASSLEQVTDTQYF	TGTGCCAGCAGCTTAGAGCAGGTAACAGATACGCAGTATTTT
TRBV6-1	TRBJ2-1	TRBD1	few	CASSEDPPGQGGDEQFF	TGTGCCAGCAGTGAGGACCCTCCGGGACAGGGGGGCGATGAGCAGTTCTTC
TRBV30	TRBJ2-5	-	few	CAWSRGGARGETQYF	TGTGCCTGGAGTAGGGGCGGGGCCCGGGGGGAGACCCAGTACTTC
TRBV5-6	TRBJ1-1	TRBD1	-	CASSWGQFLNTEAFF	TGTGCCAGCAGCTGGGGACAGTTTTTGAACACTGAAGCTTTCTTT
TRBV9	TRBJ2-2	-	-	CASSPLPANTGELFF	TGTGCCAGCAGCCCACTCCCTGCGAACACCGGGGAGCTGTTTTTT
TRBV4-3	TRBJ2-5	-	-	CASSQVGGVTQYF	TGCGCCAGCAGCCAGGTGGGAGGAGTGACCCAGTACTTC
TRBV6-1	TRBJ2-3	-	-	CASRVLYGTDTQYF	TGTGCCAGCAGGGTCCTCTACGGCACAGATACGCAGTATTTT
TRBV5-1	TRBJ2-5	TRBD2	-	CASSWGPLTSGGLKTQYF	TGCGCCAGCAGCTGGGGCCCCCTAACTAGCGGGGGGTTGAAGACCCAGTACTTC
TRBV10-3	TRBJ1-4	TRBD1	once	CAISKTGKNEKLFF	TGTGCCATCAGTAAGACAGGGAAGAATGAAAAACTGTTTTTT
TRBV4-3	TRBJ1-3	TRBD1	-	CASSQGSDRVPGNTIYF	TGCGCCAGCAGCCAAGGATCGGACAGGGTGCCTGGAAACACCATATATTTT
TRBV4-1	TRBJ2-2	-	once	CASSQRRADTGELFF	TGCGCCAGCAGCCAACGGAGGGCAGACACCGGGGAGCTGTTTTTT
TRBV7-9	TRBJ1-2	-	-	CAGSPGRTETVAYGYTF	TGTGCCGGCAGCCCCGGCCGAACGGAGACGGTTGCTTATGGCTACACCTTC
TRBV6-6	TRBJ1-2	TRBD1	-	CASSSRGQGASGYTF	TGTGCCAGCAGTTCGCGGGGACAGGGGGCTAGTGGCTACACCTTC
TRBV7-9	TRBJ1-2	TRBD1	-	CASSLAGTGPGYTF	TGTGCCAGCAGCTTAGCGGGGACAGGGCCTGGCTACACCTTC
TRBV30	TRBJ1-6	-	-	CAWNRVGTYNSPLHF	TGTGCCTGGAACAGGGTCGGTACCTATAATTCACCCCTCCACTTT
TRBV15	TRBJ1-5	-	-	CATSRFSVSNQPQHF	TGTGCCACCAGCAGGTTCTCAGTTAGCAATCAGCCCCAGCATTTT
TRBV29-1	TRBJ1-1	TRBD1	-	CSVGADRVDGTEAFF	TGCAGCGTTGGGGCCGACAGGGTGGATGGGACTGAAGCTTTCTTT
TRBV9	TRBJ2-5	-	once	CASSVGHKETQYF	TGTGCCAGCAGCGTAGGACACAAAGAGACCCAGTACTTC
TRBV29-1	TRBJ2-1	-	few	CSYGGDTAAPYNEQFF	TGCAGTTACGGCGGGGATACCGCGGCCCCCTACAATGAGCAGTTCTTC
TRBV2	TRBJ2-3	TRBD2	once	CASRSSAILAGTTDTQYF	TGTGCCAGCAGAAGCAGCGCCATACTAGCGGGTACCACAGATACGCAGTATTTT
TRBV10-2	TRBJ2-1	-	-	CASSGRPGLLNEQFF	TGCGCCAGCAGTGGCCGACCGGGACTCCTCAATGAGCAGTTCTTC
TRBV28	TRBJ2-6	-	-	CASSLRPGGSGANVLTF	TGTGCCAGCAGCTTACGCCCGGGTGGCTCTGGGGCCAACGTCCTGACTTTC
TRBV7-5	TRBJ2-2	-	-	CARSLKRGTDPANTGELFF	TGTGCCAGAAGCTTGAAAAGGGGAACCGACCCAGCGAACACCGGGGAGCTGTTTTTT
TRBV9	TRBJ1-2	TRBD1	-	CASSATGVGYTF	TGTGCCAGCAGCGCGACAGGGGTTGGCTACACCTTC
TRBV12-5	TRBJ1-5	-	once	CASGLVQDGTRWINQPQHF	TGTGCTAGTGGTTTGGTACAGGACGGTACTCGGTGGATTAATCAGCCCCAGCATTTT
TRBV2	TRBJ1-5	TRBD1	-	CASNIDRGSNQPQHF	TGTGCCAGCAACATAGACAGGGGAAGCAATCAGCCCCAGCATTTT
TRBV6-5	TRBJ2-7	-	-	CASSYFTTRTSEQYF	TGTGCCAGCAGTTATTTTACAACTAGAACTAGCGAGCAGTACTTC
TRBV5-1	TRBJ1-5	-	-	CASKEEVGQPQHF	TGCGCCAGCAAGGAGGAGGTCGGTCAGCCCCAGCATTTT
TRBV6-6	TRBJ1-4	TRBD1	-	CASSSGTGPTNEKLFF	TGTGCCAGCAGCTCCGGGACAGGTCCAACTAATGAAAAACTGTTTTTT
TRBV29-1	TRBJ1-1	TRBD1	-	CSGGTVMGTEAFF	TGCAGCGGGGGGACAGTGATGGGGACTGAAGCTTTCTTT
TRBV2	TRBJ1-1	-	-	CASAMGAPEAFF	TGTGCCAGCGCCATGGGAGCCCCTGAAGCTTTCTTT
TRBV27	TRBJ1-2	-	-	CASSSSLGVFGYTF	TGTGCCAGCAGTTCCTCACTCGGGGTTTTCGGCTACACCTTC
TRBV6-6	TRBJ1-1	TRBD1	-	CASSPGQGRTEAFF	TGTGCCAGCAGTCCCGGACAGGGTAGGACTGAAGCTTTCTTT
TRBV9	TRBJ1-3	-	-	CASSAACSYF	TGTGCCAGCAGCGCCGCCTGTAGTTATTTT
TRBV5-1	TRBJ2-5	-	once	CASSLGPGGTQYF	TGCGCCAGCAGCTTGGGTCCCGGGGGGACCCAGTACTTC
TRBV7-2	TRBJ2-7	-	once	CASSNRVSSYEQYF	TGTGCCAGCAGCAACAGGGTAAGCTCCTACGAGCAGTACTTC
TRBV27	TRBJ2-1	-	-	CASSPTPTGGNEQFF	TGTGCCAGCAGTCCAACCCCGACCGGGGGTAATGAGCAGTTCTTC